The 25 T cell receptor beta chains below come from one sample, sequenced in a study of blood T cell repertoires in COVID-19. Some clones are missing from TCRdb's copy, which holds only in-frame ones; the method was immunoSEQ multiplex PCR. This sample yields roughly 180,000 clones, of which approximately 82% are seen a single time; about 10% belongs to the top ten. Specimen: peripheral blood. All receptors come from a woman older than 75 with active or convalescent COVID-19.

The V gene is TRBV4-1, the J gene TRBJ1-1, with TRBD1 as a possible D gene (5 bases). The V end was cut by 1 base, the J end by 4 bases, with 13 bases between. CDR1 is MGHRA, CDR2 YSYEKL, per germline. The CDR3 is made up of 15 amino acids. The CDR3 DNA reads as TGCGCCAGCAGCCAAGGAAAGGGGAGGGGCACTGAAGCTTTCTTT. Translating it yields CASSQGKGRGTEAFF.

This rearrangement joins TRBV7-9 to TRBJ2-3; possible D gene TRBD1, 5 bases. The germline V and J ends were trimmed by 0 bases and 0 bases, with 19 bases remaining between them. The germline CDR1 and CDR2 sequences are SEHNR and FQNEAQ (reference sequence). The CDR3 covers 19 residues. CDR3 DNA: TGTGCCAGCAGCTTAGCGGTAGGGGCCCTCGTCCCTAGCACAGATACGCAGTATTTT. Amino acid sequence: CASSLAVGALVPSTDTQYF. The full variable domain, with the rest looked up from reference TRBV7-9 and TRBJ2-3, is DTGVSQNPRHKITKRGQNVTFRCDPISEHNRLYWYRQTLGQGPEFLTYFQNEAQLEKSRLLSDRFSAERPKGSFSTLEIQRTEQGDSAMYLCASSLAVGALVPSTDTQYFGPGTRLTVL.

The chain joins TRBV10-3 to TRBJ1-1; D is unresolved. The V gene lost 7 bases and the J gene lost 2 bases, with 11 bases spanning the gap. This CDR3 spans 13 amino acids. Per germline, CDR1 ENHRY and CDR2 SYGVKD. Here the CDR3 DNA reads TGTGCCATCATAGAGGAACTAAACACTGAAGCTTTCTTT. Translation: CAIIEELNTEAFF.

This chain links TRBV20-1 with TRBJ2-7, with 9 nucleotides matching TRBD2. The germline CDR1 and CDR2 sequences are DFQATT and SNEGSKA (reference sequence). CDR3 length equals 14 residues. With 3 bases clipped from V and 3 bases from J, the junction kept 6 bases outside the gene matches. The CDR3 DNA follows: TGCAGTGCTAGTCGTCCTAGCGGGAACTACGAGCAGTACTTC. As protein: CSASRPSGNYEQYF.

V is TRBV5-5 and J is TRBJ1-2; 8 positions match TRBD1. The germline V gene has CDR1 SGHKS and CDR2 YYEKEE (reference sequence). V shed 5 bases and J 0 bases; nucleotides not matched to a gene: 18. The CDR3 spans 19 residues. CDR3: CASSRRLDRETLSNYGYTF. The DNA of the CDR3 is TGTGCCAGCAGTCGCCGATTGGACAGGGAGACCCTTTCTAACTATGGCTACACCTTC. The full variable domain, in which reference TRBV5-5 and TRBJ1-2 provide the parts outside the CDR3, is DAGVTQSPTHLIKTRGQQVTLRCSPISGHKSVSWYQQVLGQGPQFIFQYYEKEERGRGNFPDRFSARQFPNYSSELNVNALLLGDSALYLCASSRRLDRETLSNYGYTFGSGTRLTVV.

For this clone: A much bigger clone sits one base away, suggesting this may be a read error. The CDR3 DNA reads TGTGCCAGCAGCATGGACAGGAACACTGAAGCTTTCTTT. Translated, it gives CASSMDRNTEAFF. The rearrangement links TRBV2 to TRBJ1-1; D is perhaps TRBD1 (6 bases). CDR3 length equals 13 residues. Germline values: CDR1 SNHLY, CDR2 FYNNEI. Trimming took 6 bases from V and 1 from J, leaving 9 bases between them.

The rearrangement links TRBV7-9 to TRBJ1-5, with unresolved D. This CDR3 is 12 amino acids long. The V gene's germline CDR1 is SEHNR and CDR2 FQNEAQ (reference sequence). Between the trimmed V and J ends, which lost 5 bases and 7 bases, there was a span of 9 bases. This chain's CDR3 is CASSRGSQPQHF. CDR3 in DNA: TGTGCCAGCAGCCGAGGGAGCCAGCCCCAGCATTTT.

The chain is built from TRBV19 and TRBJ1-5, with D perhaps TRBD1 (5 bases). V lost 3 bases to trimming and J lost 4 bases, with 10 bases between them. This CDR3 contains 14 residues. Germline V gene lookup returns CDR1 LNHDA and CDR2 SQIVND (reference sequence). The CDR3 protein is CASSIGGENQPQHF. Here the CDR3 DNA reads TGTGCCAGTAGTATCGGAGGGGAAAATCAGCCCCAGCATTTT.

The rearrangement uses TRBV28 and TRBJ1-5; 7 nucleotides agree with TRBD1. This CDR3 has 14 residues. Trimming removed 6 bases from V and 7 bases from J; junction bases left unmatched: 9. CDR1 and CDR2 from the germline V gene are MDHEN and SYDVKM. The CDR3: CASSHDRARQPQHF. CDR3 bases: TGTGCCAGCAGCCACGACAGGGCCCGGCAGCCCCAGCATTTT.

The rearrangement uses TRBV5-4 and TRBJ2-7, with 9 bases aligning to TRBD2. V gave up 0 bases and J gave up 5 bases; unmatched junction bases: 12. Germline CDR1 is SGHNT and CDR2 is YYREEE (reference sequence). The CDR3 is made up of 17 amino acids. The CDR3 DNA sequence: TGTGCCAGCAGCTTGGGTATGCTAGCGGGACCACGAAACGAGCAGTACTTC. Protein product: CASSLGMLAGPRNEQYF.

The chain employs TRBV28 and TRBJ2-1; TRBD2 agrees at 13 bases. This CDR3 contains 18 residues. V dropped 6 bases and J dropped 8; count of bases not matched to a gene: 16. From germline, CDR1 is MDHEN and CDR2 SYDVKM. The CDR3 DNA sequence: TGTGCCAGCAGCAGCCTCGGGACTAGCGGGACCTCCCCCCATGAGCAGTTCTTC. Protein: CASSSLGTSGTSPHEQFF.

The V gene is TRBV10-1, the J gene TRBJ1-2, with TRBD1 as a possible D gene (6 bases). Trimming took 0 bases from V and 4 from J, leaving 6 bases between them. In germline, CDR1 is WNHNN, CDR2 SYGVQD (reference sequence). This CDR3 spans 13 amino acids. CDR3: CASSESGGYGYTF. CDR3 sequence (DNA): TGCGCCAGCAGTGAGTCAGGGGGCTATGGCTACACCTTC.

This chain uses TRBV6-6 with TRBJ2-3; 7 bases map to TRBD2. CDR3 length: 16 amino acids. The J segment lost 0 bases and the V segment lost 4 bases, leaving 7 bases of the junction unmatched. Per the germline V gene, CDR1 is MNHNY and CDR2 is SVGAGI (reference sequence). CDR3 DNA sequence: TGTGCCAGCAGTTTCTCTCGGACTAGGAGCACAGATACGCAGTATTTT. Its protein product is CASSFSRTRSTDTQYF.

The V and J genes are TRBV5-6 and TRBJ2-3; D might be TRBD1 (5 bases). The V end lost 0 bases, the J end lost 2 bases, and 7 bases lay between the germline ends. This CDR3 spans 14 amino acids. Germline CDR1 SGHDT, CDR2 YYEEEE. As DNA, the CDR3 is TGTGCCAGCAGCTTGGTCGGACACACAGATACGCAGTATTTT. Protein: CASSLVGHTDTQYF. The complete variable domain, with remaining parts taken from reference TRBV5-6 and TRBJ2-3, reads DAGVTQSPTHLIKTRGQQVTLRCSPKSGHDTVSWYQQALGQGPQFIFQYYEEEERQRGNFPDRFSGHQFPNYSSELNVNALLLGDSALYLCASSLVGHTDTQYFGPGTRLTVL.

The chain links TRBV5-1 to TRBJ1-3; 8 bases agree with TRBD1. Per the germline V gene, CDR1 is SGHRS and CDR2 is YFSETQ. The CDR3 runs to 15 residues. Unmatched junction bases numbered 6, after V lost 6 bases and J lost 1 base. For the CDR3, the DNA is TGCGCCAGCACCTCACAGGGGGTGTCTGGAAACACCATATATTTT. Protein: CASTSQGVSGNTIYF.

In its sample, this clone was seen a few times. The chain combines TRBV7-6 with TRBJ2-2; 9 bases align to TRBD1. The germline V gene encodes CDR1 SGHVS and CDR2 FNYEAQ. This CDR3 spans 15 amino acids. The CDR3 spells CATHGGTGKTGELFF. CDR3 sequence (DNA): TGTGCGACCCATGGCGGGACAGGGAAAACCGGGGAGCTGTTTTTT.

The chain links TRBV7-9 to TRBJ2-2; unclear D gene. This CDR3 spans 13 amino acids. In germline, CDR1 is SEHNR, CDR2 FQNEAQ (reference sequence). Trimming took off 1 base at V and 5 bases at J, with 5 bases between the two ends. The CDR3 region has the DNA TGTGCCAGCAGCTTAGGGCAGACCGGGGAGCTGTTTTTT. The encoded protein is CASSLGQTGELFF.

This clone was counted once. This CDR3 is CASTPFGWAGNNEQFF. CDR3 bases: TGTGCCAGCACCCCTTTCGGGTGGGCGGGGAACAATGAGCAGTTCTTC. The chain recombines TRBV25-1 with TRBJ2-1, with D perhaps TRBD2 (6 bases). This CDR3 contains 16 residues. Trimming removed 7 bases at V and 5 bases at J, with 21 bases between. Germline lookup yields CDR1 MGHDK and CDR2 SYGVNS.

This clone was recorded only once. The J gene is TRBJ2-7, the V gene TRBV10-3; 8 bases are a match to TRBD2. The CDR3 extends over 13 amino acids. V was pared by 9 bases and J by 4 bases, with 8 bases of the junction left unmatched. Germline CDR1 is ENHRY and CDR2 is SYGVKD. The CDR3 region is CAMGGGSDYEQYF. The CDR3 DNA follows: TGTGCCATGGGCGGGGGGTCGGATTACGAGCAGTACTTC.

This clone was counted once. J is TRBJ1-5 and V is TRBV19; possibly TRBD1 for D (5 bases). The CDR3 loop spans 15 amino acids. The germline gives CDR1 LNHDA, CDR2 SQIVND (reference sequence). The V and J ends lost 1 base and 5 bases respectively, with 12 bases between them. For the CDR3, the DNA is TGTGCCAGTAGTATAGTTGGGGGAGGGGATCAGCCCCAGCATTTT. It is translated as CASSIVGGGDQPQHF.

There are a few counts of this clone. This rearrangement joins TRBV2 to TRBJ1-2; D might be TRBD1 (6 bases). Germline values: CDR1 SNHLY, CDR2 FYNNEI. The CDR3 sequence is 14 residues long. The V end lost 4 bases, the J end lost 4 bases, and 13 bases lay between the germline ends. CDR3 nucleotide sequence: TGTGCCAGCAGTGGGACAGCCAAAACCTATGGCTACACCTTC. Amino acid sequence: CASSGTAKTYGYTF.

This chain links TRBV28 with TRBJ1-5, with D perhaps TRBD1 (5 bases). The V gene's germline CDR1 is MDHEN and CDR2 SYDVKM. With 4 bases removed from V and 6 bases from J, the gap between germline ends came to 10 bases. The CDR3 is 13 amino acids. The CDR3: CASSSPGFQPQHF. DNA of the CDR3: TGTGCCAGCAGTTCGCCAGGGTTTCAGCCCCAGCATTTT.

Here the CDR3 DNA reads TGTGCCAGCAGCCCTAGTGGAGTGAACACCGGGGAGCTGTTTTTT. This sequence encodes CASSPSGVNTGELFF. The V and J genes are TRBV9 and TRBJ2-2; the D is unclear. Germline lookup yields CDR1 SGDLS and CDR2 YYNGEE. The CDR3 is 15 amino acids. V lost 4 bases and J lost 1, with 11 bases in between.

The chain combines TRBV6-5 with TRBJ1-3; D unclear. Germline lookup yields CDR1 MNHEY and CDR2 SVGAGI. The V gene lost 2 bases and the J gene lost 0 bases, with 8 bases spanning the gap. The CDR3 spans 15 residues. The CDR3 sequence is CASSYRGVSGNTIYF. The CDR3 nucleotides read TGTGCCAGCAGTTACCGAGGAGTCTCTGGAAACACCATATATTTT.

The chain joins TRBV19 to TRBJ1-5; D might be TRBD1 (5 bases). Germline CDR1 and CDR2: LNHDA and SQIVND (reference sequence). Between the trimmed V and J ends, which lost 5 bases and 3 bases, there was a span of 14 bases. This CDR3 region has 15 residues. Here the CDR3 reads CASSFDWGLNQPQHF. CDR3 nucleotide sequence: TGTGCCAGTAGTTTTGATTGGGGACTCAATCAGCCCCAGCATTTT.